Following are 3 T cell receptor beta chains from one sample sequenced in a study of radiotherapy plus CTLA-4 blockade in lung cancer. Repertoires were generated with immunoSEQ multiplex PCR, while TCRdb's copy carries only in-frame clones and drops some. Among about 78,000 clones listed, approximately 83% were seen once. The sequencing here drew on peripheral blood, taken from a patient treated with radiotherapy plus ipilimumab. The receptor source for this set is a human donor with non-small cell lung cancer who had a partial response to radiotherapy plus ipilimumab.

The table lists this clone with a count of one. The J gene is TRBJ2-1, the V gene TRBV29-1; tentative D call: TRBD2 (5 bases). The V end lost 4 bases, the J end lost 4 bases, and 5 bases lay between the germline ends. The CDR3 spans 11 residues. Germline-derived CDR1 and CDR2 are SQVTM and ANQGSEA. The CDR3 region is CSVGEYNEQFF. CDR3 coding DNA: TGCAGCGTTGGGGAGTACAATGAGCAGTTCTTC.

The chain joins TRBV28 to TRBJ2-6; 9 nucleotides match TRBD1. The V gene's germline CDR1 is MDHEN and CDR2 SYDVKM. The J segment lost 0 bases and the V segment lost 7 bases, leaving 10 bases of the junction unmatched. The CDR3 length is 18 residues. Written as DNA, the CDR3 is TGTGCCAGCACCCTGGGTGGACAGGGGAGCTCTGGGGCCAACGTCCTGACTTTC. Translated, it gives CASTLGGQGSSGANVLTF.

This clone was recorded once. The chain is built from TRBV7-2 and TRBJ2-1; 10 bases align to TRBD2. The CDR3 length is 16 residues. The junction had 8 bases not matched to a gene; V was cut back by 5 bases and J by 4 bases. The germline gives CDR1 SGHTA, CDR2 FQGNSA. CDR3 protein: CASSPLAGAGYNEQFF. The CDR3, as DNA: TGTGCCAGCAGCCCCCTAGCGGGAGCCGGATACAATGAGCAGTTCTTC.